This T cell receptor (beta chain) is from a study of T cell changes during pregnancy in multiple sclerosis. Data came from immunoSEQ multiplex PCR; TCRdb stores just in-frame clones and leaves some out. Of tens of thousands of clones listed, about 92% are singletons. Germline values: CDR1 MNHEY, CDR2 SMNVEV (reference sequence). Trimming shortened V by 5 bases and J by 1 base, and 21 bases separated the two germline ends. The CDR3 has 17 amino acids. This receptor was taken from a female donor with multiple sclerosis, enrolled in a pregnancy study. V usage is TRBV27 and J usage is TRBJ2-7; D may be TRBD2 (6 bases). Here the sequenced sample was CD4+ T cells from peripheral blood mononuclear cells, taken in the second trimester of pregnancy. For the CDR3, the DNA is TGTGCCAGCAGTCGAAAATCGGTCGGGGCGGGATCCTACGAGCAGTACTTC. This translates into CASSRKSVGAGSYEQYF.